Listed below are T cell receptor beta chains from one sample, sequenced in a study of blood T cell repertoires in COVID-19. TCRdb's table, derived via immunoSEQ multiplex PCR, lists solely in-frame clones and lacks some. The repertoire holds roughly 140,000 clones, 80% seen once, with about 0.58% in the top ten. Sequenced: peripheral blood. The receptors derive from a man aged 55 to 69 with acute or convalescent COVID-19. The CDR3 runs from the conserved cysteine through the conserved F or W. Fields, in order: J gene, V gene, clone size, CDR3 length, D gene, CDR3 DNA, CDR3 protein. A D gene is named only where the DNA matches it firmly. Part of the rows lack a size; the others show once, few, many or a class for expanded clones.

J: TRBJ1-1
V: TRBV18
size: -
length: 16
D: TRBD1
DNA: TGTGCCAGCTCACCCCTCCGAGGACAGGGTAACACTGAAGCTTTCTTT
CDR3: CASSPLRGQGNTEAFF

J: TRBJ2-2
V: TRBV5-1
size: -
length: 16
D: -
DNA: TGCGCCAGCAGAGGGTCAGGGCTCTCGAACACCGGGGAGCTGTTTTTT
CDR3: CASRGSGLSNTGELFF

J: TRBJ1-1
V: TRBV12-3/TRBV12-4
size: -
length: 13
D: -
DNA: TGTGCCAGCAGTTTGCTACTGAACACTGAAGCTTTCTTT
CDR3: CASSLLLNTEAFF

J: TRBJ2-3
V: TRBV21-1
size: -
length: 13
D: -
DNA: TGTGCCAGCACGGGACAGCACACAGATACGCAGTATTTT
CDR3: CASTGQHTDTQYF

J: TRBJ2-7
V: TRBV6-5
size: -
length: 14
D: -
DNA: TGTGCCAGCAGTTACTCGTTCGAAGGGGACGAGCAGTACTTC
CDR3: CASSYSFEGDEQYF

J: TRBJ2-1
V: TRBV15
size: few
length: 14
D: TRBD1
DNA: TGTGCCACCATGTCCGGGACAGGGCTTGCTGAGCAGTTCTTC
CDR3: CATMSGTGLAEQFF

J: TRBJ1-5
V: TRBV5-4
size: -
length: 16
D: -
DNA: TGTGCCAGCAACATGGGACCCCCGGGGGGATCTCAGCCCCAGCATTTT
CDR3: CASNMGPPGGSQPQHF

J: TRBJ1-1
V: TRBV10-3
size: few
length: 15
D: -
DNA: TGTGCCATCAGTGAGCGACACCGAAGGGGAACTGAAGCTTTCTTT
CDR3: CAISERHRRGTEAFF

J: TRBJ1-5
V: TRBV30
size: -
length: 15
D: TRBD1
DNA: TGTGCCTGGTCGACAGGGCTGAGCATCAATCAGCCCCAGCATTTT
CDR3: CAWSTGLSINQPQHF

J: TRBJ2-1
V: TRBV6-5
size: -
length: 14
D: -
DNA: TGTGCCAGCGCACGGGCAGCGGTCCTCAATGAGCAGTTCTTC
CDR3: CASARAAVLNEQFF

J: TRBJ1-2
V: TRBV18
size: -
length: 16
D: -
DNA: TGTGCCAGCTCACCACTTTCCGCGAATTCCGACTATGGCTACACCTTC
CDR3: CASSPLSANSDYGYTF

J: TRBJ2-7
V: TRBV6-5
size: few
length: 13
D: -
DNA: TGTGCCACCTCCGAGGGGGGGGCCTACGAGCAGTACTTC
CDR3: CATSEGGAYEQYF

J: TRBJ1-1
V: TRBV4-3
size: -
length: 12
D: -
DNA: TGCGCCAGCAGCCGGCGGGTCCCTGAAGCTTTCTTT
CDR3: CASSRRVPEAFF

J: TRBJ2-7
V: TRBV10-3
size: -
length: 15
D: TRBD1
DNA: TGTGCCATCAGTGAGGAACAGGGGGCCTCCTACGAGCAGTACTTC
CDR3: CAISEEQGASYEQYF

J: TRBJ2-2
V: TRBV7-2
size: -
length: 15
D: TRBD1
DNA: TGTGCCAGCAGCCTTCAAGCAGGGGGCACCGGGGAGCTGTTTTTT
CDR3: CASSLQAGGTGELFF

J: TRBJ2-5
V: TRBV5-4
size: -
length: 16
D: TRBD2
DNA: TGTGCCAGCAGCTCGCGGACTAGCGGGGGATTAGAGACCCAGTACTTC
CDR3: CASSSRTSGGLETQYF

J: TRBJ1-5
V: TRBV28
size: -
length: 15
D: -
DNA: TGTGCCAGCAGTTTGGAGAAGCATAGCAATCAGCCCCAGCATTTT
CDR3: CASSLEKHSNQPQHF

J: TRBJ1-4
V: TRBV6-2/TRBV6-3
size: few
length: 18
D: TRBD1
DNA: TGTGCCAGCAGTTACTCGACCACAGGGGCCGGCTCTAATGAAAAACTGTTTTTT
CDR3: CASSYSTTGAGSNEKLFF

J: TRBJ2-7
V: TRBV6-5
size: -
length: 14
D: -
DNA: TGTGCCAGCATAGGCGCGGGGGCGCGTTACGAGCAGTACTTC
CDR3: CASIGAGARYEQYF

J: TRBJ1-2
V: TRBV7-9
size: -
length: 15
D: TRBD1
DNA: TGTGCCAGCAGCTTAGATTTGGAGGGGGCTGATGGCTACACCTTC
CDR3: CASSLDLEGADGYTF

J: TRBJ1-3
V: TRBV19
size: -
length: 15
D: -
DNA: TGTGCCAGTAGAGAGGGGACATTTACTTCGAACACCATATATTTT
CDR3: CASREGTFTSNTIYF

J: TRBJ2-5
V: TRBV24-1
size: -
length: 13
D: TRBD2
DNA: TGTGCCACCAGGGGGAGGGGACAAGAGACCCAGTACTTC
CDR3: CATRGRGQETQYF

J: TRBJ2-3
V: TRBV2
size: -
length: 15
D: TRBD1
DNA: TGTGCCAGCATTCTACAGGGGGGTTTGACCGATACGCAGTATTTT
CDR3: CASILQGGLTDTQYF

J: TRBJ1-5
V: TRBV29-1
size: -
length: 13
D: -
DNA: TGCAGCGTACTACAGGGTCGCAATCAGCCCCAGCATTTT
CDR3: CSVLQGRNQPQHF

J: TRBJ1-1
V: TRBV5-6
size: -
length: 13
D: -
DNA: TGTGCCAGCAGCTTTCTACAGTGGGCTGAAGCTTTCTTT
CDR3: CASSFLQWAEAFF

J: TRBJ2-7
V: TRBV5-1
size: -
length: 16
D: TRBD2
DNA: TGCGCCAGCAGCTTTGGACTAGCGGGGGCCGTCTACGAGCAGTACTTC
CDR3: CASSFGLAGAVYEQYF

J: TRBJ2-3
V: TRBV5-1
size: -
length: 14
D: TRBD2
DNA: TGCGCCAGCACCGACGGGGGGGCCACAGATACGCAGTATTTT
CDR3: CASTDGGATDTQYF

J: TRBJ2-3
V: TRBV27
size: -
length: 13
D: TRBD2
DNA: TGTGCCAGCAGGAGGACTAGCTCAGATACGCAGTATTTT
CDR3: CASRRTSSDTQYF

J: TRBJ2-1
V: TRBV7-3
size: -
length: 16
D: TRBD2
DNA: TGTGCCAGCAGCCCATTAGCGGGAAGCTCCTACAATGAGCAGTTCTTC
CDR3: CASSPLAGSSYNEQFF

J: TRBJ2-3
V: TRBV7-2
size: few
length: 15
D: TRBD2
DNA: TGTGCCAGCAGCCCGAGCGGGGGGCGCTTAGATACGCAGTATTTT
CDR3: CASSPSGGRLDTQYF

J: TRBJ1-2
V: TRBV30
size: -
length: 12
D: TRBD1
DNA: TGTGCCTGGAACGGACAGGGTGATGGCTACACCTTC
CDR3: CAWNGQGDGYTF

J: TRBJ1-1
V: TRBV7-2
size: -
length: 14
D: -
DNA: TGTGCCAGCAGCTTAGCTGCGGGGCAAACTGAAGCTTTCTTT
CDR3: CASSLAAGQTEAFF

J: TRBJ2-3
V: TRBV7-3
size: -
length: 15
D: -
DNA: TGTGCCAGCAGCCTGGGGACTTTTAGCACAGATACGCAGTATTTT
CDR3: CASSLGTFSTDTQYF

J: TRBJ1-6
V: TRBV6-1
size: -
length: 15
D: -
DNA: TGTGCCAGCAGTGAAACGGGGGGCGCGGGTTCACCCCTCCACTTT
CDR3: CASSETGGAGSPLHF

J: TRBJ1-5
V: TRBV4-1
size: -
length: 15
D: TRBD1
DNA: TGCGCCAGCAGCCAATCCCGGGACAGGTCTCAGCCCCAGCATTTT
CDR3: CASSQSRDRSQPQHF

J: TRBJ1-1
V: TRBV4-1
size: -
length: 16
D: -
DNA: TGCGCCAGCAGCCAAGTTGCCAGGGGTATGAACACTGAAGCTTTCTTT
CDR3: CASSQVARGMNTEAFF

J: TRBJ1-5
V: TRBV28
size: once
length: 16
D: -
DNA: TGTGCCAGCAGTTTGGCCCAGGGGATCGGCAATCAGCCCCAGCATTTT
CDR3: CASSLAQGIGNQPQHF

J: TRBJ1-6
V: TRBV7-6
size: -
length: 13
D: -
DNA: TGTGCCAGCAGCCCCCGTCAGGATTCACCCCTCCACTTT
CDR3: CASSPRQDSPLHF

J: TRBJ1-1
V: TRBV5-1
size: few
length: 15
D: -
DNA: TGCGCCAGCAGCTCCGGAGGAGGGTTTGGGACTGAAGCTTTCTTT
CDR3: CASSSGGGFGTEAFF

J: TRBJ2-7
V: TRBV5-1
size: -
length: 12
D: TRBD1
DNA: TGCGCCAGCAGCCCAGACAGGGGCGAGCAGTACTTC
CDR3: CASSPDRGEQYF

J: TRBJ1-4
V: TRBV7-2
size: -
length: 14
D: -
DNA: TGTGCCAGCAGCCCTAGGGGAGGAGGGGAAAAACTGTTTTTT
CDR3: CASSPRGGGEKLFF

J: TRBJ1-1
V: TRBV2
size: -
length: 13
D: -
DNA: TGTGCCAGCAAGTTCGAGGGTTACCCTGAAGCTTTCTTT
CDR3: CASKFEGYPEAFF

J: TRBJ1-2
V: TRBV6-2/TRBV6-3
size: -
length: 16
D: -
DNA: TGTGCCAGCAGCGCCCACAGCCCGACAGTCAACTATGGCTACACCTTC
CDR3: CASSAHSPTVNYGYTF

J: TRBJ2-2
V: TRBV9
size: -
length: 19
D: TRBD2
DNA: TGTGCCAGCAGCGAACCGGGACTAGCAGGGATGACGGACACCGGGGAGCTGTTTTTT
CDR3: CASSEPGLAGMTDTGELFF

J: TRBJ1-2
V: TRBV6-5
size: -
length: 15
D: TRBD1
DNA: TGTGCCAGCACCAACGCGGGACAGGGGTATTTTGGCTACACCTTC
CDR3: CASTNAGQGYFGYTF